This T cell receptor beta chain is from a study of blood T cell repertoires in COVID-19 (TCRdb year 2020). About the full investigation: The collaborator samples originated in the United States, Italy and Spain and spanned the acute and convalescent phases of COVID-19. The samples were drawn from the first 160 participants of the ongoing ImmuneRACE study and from 1,254 subjects provided by 6 global collaborators. The repertoires were made available in a free public database intended to serve as a resource for research on the immune response to SARS-CoV-2. Where available, HLA class I and class II types were obtained from metadata supplied by the sample provider rather than from assay-based typing. Nearly every sample came with metadata listing a de-identified subject ID, COVID-19 status, age in years and sex. The prospective study material was composed of cDNA or gDNA derived from T cells, B-cell-depleted T cells, or PBMCs. The dataset comprised deeply sampled blood TCRbeta repertoires from subjects exposed to, actively infected with, or recovered from COVID-19. Beyond this particular receptor, the publication reports: The amount of clinical and demographic metadata varied by source and participant and was provided uncurated.

Collaborating institutions collected whole blood in K2EDTA tubes following their own protocols. For TCRbeta analysis, collaborators shipped samples in one of three forms: frozen whole blood, isolated PBMCs, or DNA extracted from either of those sample types. TCRbeta CDR3 regions were amplified from genomic DNA by means of the immunoSEQ Assay, a bias-controlled multiplex PCR. The original pipeline was this. The number of nucleated cells in each sample was estimated from the amplification of reference gene primers within the assay. To quantify the absolute abundance of each unique TCRbeta CDR3 rearrangement, sequence reads were collapsed and filtered. For each sample, productive Simpson clonality was calculated as the square root of Simpson's diversity index across productive rearrangements. Here the immuneACCESS table is served through TCRdb, limited to in-frame sequences with V and J called. Missing clones are a known gap in these copies; in checked studies unresolved V genes cover under half, and the rest lacks a known reason. V and J calls plus clone size are reproduced from that table; the DNA served to infer D and trimming. This sample has 250,000 to 300,000 clones in its table, and approximately 86% of those were observed once. The top ten clones comprise 3.6% of the sample.

About this clone: The antigen this receptor binds is unknown. There are no base qualities to consult, and no much larger clone falls within one base.

At the junction V is shortened by 4 bases and J by 13 bases, with 21 bases in between. Measured from the cysteine to the phenylalanine, the CDR3 is 14 residues long. The sequence is cut down to CDR3 DNA, 42 bases in frame from base 1. For CDR1 and CDR2, the germline V gene lists SGHRS and YFSETQ. The source material was peripheral blood. This receptor was taken from a man aged 18 to 35 with active or convalescent COVID-19. Rearrangement joined TRBV5-1 to TRBJ2-1, and the D gene may be TRBD2, 5 bases matching. The nucleotides are TGCGCCAGCAGCCCGGAAAGCGTGAGGGCATTCCAGTTCTTC. Its product reads: CASSPESVRAFQFF.